A single sample is the source of the 24 T cell receptor beta chains below, sequenced in a study of blood T cell repertoires in COVID-19. This table comes from immunoSEQ multiplex PCR, and its TCRdb copy is limited to in-frame clones, with some not included. This table holds 180,000 or so clones, more than 80% found once. Sequencing used PBMCs or T cells enriched from blood (not recorded which). These receptors all come from a man in his forties who had recovered from COVID-19.

The rearrangement joins TRBV19 to TRBJ1-2; 9 bases line up with TRBD1. Germline CDR1 and CDR2: LNHDA and SQIVND (reference sequence). The CDR3 extends over 14 amino acids. V was pared by 5 bases and J by 12 bases, with 13 bases of the junction left unmatched. CDR3 amino acids: CASSGSGTGPQHTF. In nucleotides, the CDR3 is TGTGCCAGTAGTGGCTCCGGGACAGGGCCCCAACACACCTTC. Full variable domain (remainder filled in from reference TRBV19 and TRBJ1-2): DGGITQSPKYLFRKEGQNVTLSCEQNLNHDAMYWYRQDPGQGLRLIYYSQIVNDFQKGDIAEGYSVSREKKESFPLTVTSAQKNPTAFYLCASSGSGTGPQHTFGSGTRLTVV.

This clone was seen more than once but under ten times. The chain links TRBV5-1 to TRBJ1-4; tentatively, D is TRBD1 (5 bases). The CDR3 extends over 14 amino acids. V was trimmed by 4 bases and J by 7 bases, leaving 14 bases between them. CDR1 is SGHRS, CDR2 YFSETQ, per germline. The CDR3 nucleotides read TGCGCCAGCAGCCCCGACAGCTGGAGTGAAAAACTGTTTTTT. Translation gives CASSPDSWSEKLFF.

The V call is TRBV29-1, the J call TRBJ1-1, with 7 bases lining up with TRBD1. The V gene end was trimmed by 7 bases and the J gene end by 7 bases; junction bases not matched to a gene: 6. Germline V CDR1 and CDR2: SQVTM, ANQGSEA. This CDR3 has 11 residues. CDR3 DNA: TGCAGCGCAGGGGGAGAAGGTGAAGCTTTCTTT. Its translation is CSAGGEGEAFF.

V usage is TRBV19 and J usage is TRBJ1-2, with 7 nucleotides matching TRBD1. J was trimmed by 1 base and V by 6 bases; bases with no gene match: 8. Germline V gene lookup returns CDR1 LNHDA and CDR2 SQIVND (reference sequence). This CDR3 has 15 residues. The DNA of the CDR3 is TGTGCCAGTAGCCTGGGACAGCTAGATAACTATGGCTACACCTTC. Encoded protein: CASSLGQLDNYGYTF.

The V call is TRBV11-2, the J call TRBJ1-5, with TRBD1 matching over 7 bases. The trim removed 4 bases at V and 7 bases at J, leaving 4 bases unmatched. This CDR3 is built from 13 residues. CDR1 and CDR2 from the germline V gene are SGHAT and FQNNGV. This chain's CDR3 is CASSSDRAQPQHF. In DNA, the CDR3 is TGTGCCAGCAGCTCAGACAGGGCCCAGCCCCAGCATTTT.

DNA of the CDR3: TGTGCCAGCAGCTTGGTGCCGAGGAGGGGTCGGATCTCTGAAGCTTTCTTT. Translating gives CASSLVPRRGRISEAFF. V gene TRBV5-4 combines with J gene TRBJ1-1; D might be TRBD1 (5 bases). The CDR3 consists of 17 residues. CDR1 is SGHNT, CDR2 YYREEE, per germline (reference sequence). With 0 bases removed from V and 6 bases from J, the gap between germline ends came to 21 bases.

CDR3 in amino acids: CAISESNTRLTEAFF. CDR3 nucleotides: TGTGCCATCAGTGAGTCGAACACCCGACTCACTGAAGCTTTCTTT. V usage is TRBV10-3 and J usage is TRBJ1-1, with unresolved D. V was pared by 0 bases and J by 4 bases, with 12 bases between. Germline CDR1 is ENHRY and CDR2 is SYGVKD. The CDR3 spans 15 residues.

The rearrangement uses TRBV3-1 (or the pseudogene TRBV3-2) and TRBJ1-1; D may be TRBD1 (6 bases). Germline V CDR1 and CDR2: LGHDT, YNNKEL (reference sequence). This CDR3 comprises 14 residues. Deletions cut 6 bases from V and 0 bases from J, with 11 bases between. CDR3 coding DNA: TGTGCCAGCAGATCTCAGGGGCTGAACACTGAAGCTTTCTTT. Protein: CASRSQGLNTEAFF.

V is TRBV2 and J is TRBJ2-3, with 7 bases identical to TRBD1. From germline, CDR1 is SNHLY and CDR2 FYNNEI. J was trimmed by 4 bases and V by 3 bases; bases with no gene match: 4. The CDR3 has 14 amino acids. The CDR3 is CASSDDRAADTQYF. In nucleotides, the CDR3 is TGTGCCAGCAGTGACGACAGGGCGGCAGATACGCAGTATTTT.

The chain combines TRBV5-1 with TRBJ2-7; tentatively, D is TRBD2 (6 bases). Germline-derived CDR1 and CDR2 are SGHRS and YFSETQ. Trimming took off 0 bases at V and 1 base at J, with 11 bases between the two ends. The CDR3 contains 15 residues. The CDR3 DNA is TGCGCCAGCAGCTTGGATCGGGAGTCGTCCTACGAGCAGTACTTC. It specifies CASSLDRESSYEQYF.

The V and J genes are TRBV2 and TRBJ1-5; tentative D call: TRBD1 (5 bases). CDR1 SNHLY and CDR2 FYNNEI come from the germline V gene. V was cut by 8 bases and J by 9 bases, with 11 bases left in between. The length of the CDR3 is 11 residues. DNA of the CDR3: TGTGCCAGCGGGACCGGGGGGCCCCAGCATTTT. Translation: CASGTGGPQHF.

The rearrangement joins TRBV5-4 to TRBJ2-1; no clear D gene. V was shortened by 0 bases and J by 6 bases, with 7 bases between the two germline ends. This CDR3 is 13 amino acids long. CDR1 is SGHNT, CDR2 YYREEE, per germline (reference sequence). The CDR3 DNA follows: TGTGCCAGCAGCTTGGTTTTATCCAATGAGCAGTTCTTC. Translating gives CASSLVLSNEQFF.

The chain carries TRBV7-2 and TRBJ1-1, with 12 positions matching TRBD1. The CDR3 totals 16 residues. From germline, CDR1 is SGHTA and CDR2 FQGNSA. The ends lost 0 bases at V and 7 bases at J; junction bases unmatched: 6. For the CDR3, the DNA is TGTGCCAGCAGCTTAGCGGGGACAGGGGGCGCGGGTGAAGCTTTCTTT. It encodes CASSLAGTGGAGEAFF. Full variable domain (rest looked up from reference TRBV7-2 and TRBJ1-1): GAGVSQSPSNKVTEKGKDVELRCDPISGHTALYWYRQSLGQGLEFLIYFQGNSAPDKSGLPSDRFSAERTGGSVSTLTIQRTQQEDSAVYLCASSLAGTGGAGEAFFGQGTRLTVV.

This clone was counted once. This sequence joins TRBV4-1 and TRBJ2-1; D not resolved. Trimming shortened V by 1 base and J by 9 bases, and 16 bases separated the two germline ends. The CDR3 spans 15 residues. Germline CDR1 MGHRA, CDR2 YSYEKL. CDR3 sequence reads: CASSQVVASTVEQFF. The CDR3 DNA follows: TGCGCCAGCAGCCAAGTCGTGGCTTCGACTGTTGAGCAGTTCTTC.

This chain joins TRBV10-3 and TRBJ1-2; unclear D gene. The CDR3 sequence is 13 residues long. CDR1 and CDR2 (germline): ENHRY, SYGVKD. Trimming took off 10 bases at V and 3 bases at J, with 15 bases between the two ends. The CDR3 sequence is CATKDGIYYGYTF. The CDR3 DNA follows: TGTGCCACCAAGGACGGGATCTACTATGGCTACACCTTC.

This chain links TRBV21-1 with TRBJ2-7; whether TRBD1, the table's D call, matches the DNA was not checked. TRBV21-1 is an annotated pseudogene. The CDR3 is 16 amino acids. CDR3 coding DNA: TGTGCCAGCAGCAAAGTACCCCTTCCAGTGTGCCTTGAGCAGTACTTC. This encodes CASSKVPLPVCLEQYF.

The chain has TRBV4-1 and TRBJ1-1, with D hard to call. The CDR3 runs to 13 residues. Trimming took 1 base from V and 11 from J, leaving 14 bases between them. Germline V gene lookup returns CDR1 MGHRA and CDR2 YSYEKL. CDR3 sequence: CASSQGQALTAFF. The CDR3 nucleotides are TGCGCCAGCAGCCAAGGGCAGGCACTGACGGCTTTCTTT.

In its sample, this clone was seen a few times. The chain employs TRBV11-2 and TRBJ1-4; D ambiguous. The CDR3 runs 11 residues. V was pared by 8 bases and J by 10 bases, with 11 bases between. CDR1 is SGHAT and CDR2 is FQNNGV in the germline V gene. The CDR3 sequence: CASSSSGKLFF. For the CDR3, the DNA is TGTGCCAGCTCCTCCTCCGGAAAACTGTTTTTT. Supplemented by reference TRBV11-2 and TRBJ1-4, the full variable domain reads EAGVAQSPRYKIIEKRQSVAFWCNPISGHATLYWYQQILGQGPKLLIQFQNNGVVDDSQLPKDRFSAERLKGVDSTLKIQPAKLEDSAVYLCASSSSGKLFFGSGTQLSVL.

This chain connects TRBV4-1 to TRBJ2-3, with 10 bases identical to TRBD2. CDR3 size: 18 residues. Germline values: CDR1 MGHRA, CDR2 YSYEKL. J was trimmed by 9 bases and V by 0 bases; bases with no gene match: 15. CDR3 loop: CASSQDNAGSSGGGTQYF. The CDR3 DNA is TGCGCCAGCAGCCAAGATAACGCGGGTTCTAGCGGGGGAGGGACGCAGTATTTT.

J is TRBJ1-2 and V is TRBV14; a weak D match, TRBD1 (5 bases). Deletions cut 0 bases from V and 8 bases from J, with 13 bases between. The CDR3 runs 14 residues. CDR1 SGHDN and CDR2 FVKESK come from the germline V gene. Here the CDR3 reads CASSQDRSGAGYTF. As DNA, the CDR3 is TGTGCCAGCAGCCAAGATCGGAGCGGGGCCGGCTACACCTTC.

This chain joins TRBV6-5 and TRBJ1-1; TRBD1 agrees at 10 bases. Per germline, CDR1 MNHEY and CDR2 SVGAGI. Germline trimming cut 4 bases from V and 8 bases from J; bases unmatched to any gene: 7. The CDR3 spans 14 residues. CDR3 region: CASSWRQGAEEAFF. Here the CDR3 DNA reads TGTGCCAGCAGTTGGAGACAGGGGGCGGAGGAAGCTTTCTTT.

The chain uses TRBV28 and TRBJ1-1; maybe TRBD1 (6 bases). The CDR3 covers 14 residues. The V gene lost 5 bases and the J gene lost 0 bases, with 10 bases spanning the gap. The germline CDR1 and CDR2 sequences are MDHEN and SYDVKM. CDR3 DNA sequence: TGTGCCAGCAGTCCAGGGGAAATGAACACTGAAGCTTTCTTT. Protein sequence: CASSPGEMNTEAFF.

The V gene is TRBV6-2 or TRBV6-3, the J gene TRBJ1-6; 7 bases match TRBD1. With V trimmed by 2 bases and J by 7 bases, 11 bases remained unmatched. Germline V gene sequence: CDR1 MNHEY, CDR2 SVGEGT. This CDR3 has 17 residues. CDR3 sequence reads: CASSYLRGRRGNSPLHF. Written as DNA, the CDR3 is TGTGCCAGCAGTTACCTTAGGGGGCGCCGGGGAAATTCACCCCTCCACTTT.

Here the CDR3 reads CASSEPRTGMNGYTF. The CDR3 DNA follows: TGTGCCAGCAGTGAACCTCGGACAGGGATGAATGGCTACACCTTC. The J gene is TRBJ1-2, the V gene TRBV25-1, with 8 bases fitting TRBD1. With 2 bases clipped from V and 6 bases from J, the junction kept 8 bases outside the gene matches. Per germline, CDR1 MGHDK and CDR2 SYGVNS. The CDR3 extends over 15 amino acids.